The 32 T cell receptor beta chains in this list originate from one sample, sequenced in a study of response to subunit inactivated influenza vaccine. TCRdb re-derived calls from the RT-PCR reads in MiXCR, one entry per CDR3 protein. This table holds 400,000 to 550,000 distinct CDR3 sequences, less than 30% found once. The input for sequencing was CD4+ T cells sorted from PBMCs, taken more than 4 days after vaccination. These receptors all stem from a man in his fifties or sixties who received an inactivated influenza vaccine.

This clonotype was counted a few times. The rearrangement links TRBV15 to TRBJ2-7; TRBD2 agrees at 15 bases. The germline CDR1 and CDR2 sequences are LNHNV and YYDKDF (reference sequence). The CDR3 length is 18 residues. Trimming took 1 base from V and 4 from J; bases not matched to a gene: 8. DNA for the CDR3: TGTGCCACCAGCAGAGGAAAGGGACTAGCGGGAGGAGAATACGAGCAGTACTTC. This codes for CATSRGKGLAGGEYEQYF.

The rearrangement joins TRBV4-1 to TRBJ1-1; 9 bases match TRBD1. J lost 1 base, V lost 4 bases, and 4 bases had no gene match. CDR1 is MGHRA and CDR2 is YSYEKL in the germline V gene. The CDR3 consists of 15 residues. CDR3 in amino acids: CASSPQGQGNTEAFF. The CDR3 DNA follows: TGCGCCAGCAGCCCCCAGGGACAGGGGAACACTGAAGCTTTCTTT.

This clonotype occurred a few times. V gene TRBV14 combines with J gene TRBJ1-2; no definite D call. CDR1 SGHDN and CDR2 FVKESK come from the germline V gene. Trimming removed 0 bases at V and 7 bases at J, with 9 bases between. The CDR3 runs to 13 residues. The DNA for the CDR3 is TGTGCCAGCAGCCAAGAAGAGGAAGGTGGCTACACCTTC. Translated: CASSQEEEGGYTF.

In its sample, this clonotype was seen once. This sequence joins TRBV12-3 or TRBV12-4 and TRBJ1-6, with TRBD1 matching over 9 bases. This CDR3 region has 14 residues. Germline trimming cut 4 bases from V and 8 bases from J; bases unmatched to any gene: 3. For the CDR3, the DNA is TGTGCCAGCAGTTCCCGGGACAGGGATTCACCCCTCCACTTT. Its translation: CASSSRDRDSPLHF.

The V and J genes are TRBV4-3 and TRBJ2-3, with D tentatively TRBD2 (5 bases). The germline V gene encodes CDR1 LGHNA and CDR2 YSLEER. The CDR3 extends over 15 amino acids. V was trimmed by 0 bases and J by 3 bases, leaving 10 bases between them. The CDR3 loop is CASSQDISGTDTQYF. Written as DNA, the CDR3 is TGCGCCAGCAGCCAAGATATATCGGGGACAGATACGCAGTATTTT.

This clonotype was seen more than once but under ten times. This rearrangement joins TRBV24-1 to TRBJ2-2; the D call may be TRBD1 or TRBD2 (6 bases each). The V gene lost 5 bases and the J gene lost 4 bases, with 10 bases spanning the gap. The CDR3 spans 14 residues. Germline V gives CDR1 KGHDR, CDR2 SFDVKD. DNA for the CDR3: TGTGCCACCAGTGGGACAGCGGGCACCGGGGAGCTGTTTTTT. As protein: CATSGTAGTGELFF.

The CDR3 DNA sequence: TGTGCCTTGAGGACTAGCGGGGGAGCGGAGCTGTTTTTT. Translating it yields CALRTSGGAELFF. V gene TRBV12-3 or TRBV12-4 combines with J gene TRBJ2-2, with 13 bases lining up with TRBD2. With V trimmed by 11 bases and J by 10 bases, 7 bases remained unmatched. The CDR3 covers 13 residues.

This clonotype was recorded a few times. The J gene is TRBJ2-2, the V gene TRBV21-1; TRBD2, the D gene given by the table, was not confirmed from the DNA. TRBV21-1 is a recognized pseudogene. The CDR3 runs to 15 residues. The chain's CDR3 is CASRTPPRGAGELFF. In nucleotides, the CDR3 is TGTGCCAGCAGAACTCCCCCTAGAGGCGCCGGGGAGCTGTTTTTT.

This clonotype was counted only a few times. The chain has TRBV5-1 and TRBJ2-7; TRBD2 is a possible D gene (7 bases). Germline CDR1 is SGHRS and CDR2 is YFSETQ. The CDR3 contains 14 residues. Deletions cut 3 bases from V and 5 bases from J, with 15 bases between. The CDR3: CASSYRGAYNEQYF. The CDR3 coding sequence is TGCGCCAGCAGCTACCGGGGGGCGTATAACGAGCAGTACTTC.

This clonotype was counted only a few times. This chain links TRBV5-1 with TRBJ2-7, with D perhaps matching TRBD2 (5 bases). Trimming pared 3 bases from V and 8 bases from J, leaving 18 bases between. The CDR3 is made up of 14 amino acids. Germline CDR1 SGHRS, CDR2 YFSETQ. This CDR3 reads CASSSDLSVLKQYF. For the CDR3, the DNA is TGCGCCAGCAGCTCCGATCTTAGCGTGTTGAAGCAGTACTTC.

This clonotype was found a few times. The rearrangement joins TRBV7-8 to TRBJ2-3, with D maybe TRBD2 (6 bases). This CDR3 has 15 amino acids. V was cut by 5 bases and J by 0 bases, with 12 bases left in between. Germline CDR1 and CDR2: SGHVS and FQNEAQ. The CDR3 nucleotides are TGTGCCAGCAGCATACCGGGGGTTAGCACAGATACGCAGTATTTT. It translates to CASSIPGVSTDTQYF. Looking up the rest from reference TRBV7-8 and TRBJ2-3 gives the full variable domain: GAGVSQSPRYKVAKRGQDVALRCDPISGHVSLFWYQQALGQGPEFLTYFQNEAQLDKSGLPSDRFFAERPEGSVSTLKIQRTQQEDSAVYLCASSIPGVSTDTQYFGPGTRLTVL.

This clonotype was seen more than once but under ten times. The chain carries TRBV20-1 and TRBJ2-3; D is perhaps TRBD1 or TRBD2 (5 bases each). This CDR3 region has 14 residues. The V gene's germline CDR1 is DFQATT and CDR2 SNEGSKA (reference sequence). V lost 1 base and J 4 bases, leaving 12 bases between the germline ends. The CDR3 loop is CSARGWDGPDTQYF. In nucleotides, the CDR3 is TGCAGTGCTAGAGGATGGGACGGACCAGATACGCAGTATTTT.

In this sample, this clonotype turned up once. The CDR3 nucleotides read TGTGCCAGCAGCTTTAGCCTTTCACTAGAGACCCAGTACTTC. It encodes CASSFSLSLETQYF. This chain links TRBV13 with TRBJ2-5; D call uncertain. Trimming took off 3 bases at V and 4 bases at J, with 12 bases between the two ends. The CDR3 has 14 residues. CDR1 and CDR2 (germline): PRHDT, FYEKMQ (reference sequence).

This clonotype was counted a few times. This rearrangement joins TRBV7-2 to TRBJ2-2; D unclear. The CDR3 extends over 15 amino acids. CDR1 SGHTA and CDR2 FQGNSA come from the germline V gene. V gave up 6 bases and J gave up 2 bases, with 13 bases separating them. The DNA of the CDR3 is TGTGCCAGCAGTCCGATGGGAAGTAACACCGGGGAGCTGTTTTTT. Residues: CASSPMGSNTGELFF.

The genes are TRBV10-3 and TRBJ2-3; the match to TRBD2 covers 9 bases. The V and J ends lost 6 bases and 0 bases, in that order; junction bases with no gene match: 4. CDR1 is ENHRY, CDR2 SYGVKD, per germline. The CDR3 runs 15 residues. Here the CDR3 reads CAISRLAASTDTQYF. In DNA, the CDR3 is TGTGCCATCAGCAGACTAGCGGCTAGCACAGATACGCAGTATTTT.

Comments on this clonotype: One base away lies a much larger clone, so this may be a sequencing read error. The CDR3, as DNA: TGTGCCAGCAGCCCGATATCAGATACGCAGTATTTT. This encodes CASSPISDTQYF. This rearrangement joins TRBV11-2 to TRBJ2-3; no definite D call. Germline values: CDR1 SGHAT, CDR2 FQNNGV. V dropped 5 bases and J dropped 4 bases, with 7 bases sitting between them. CDR3 length: 12 residues.

This clonotype has just a few counts. This rearrangement joins TRBV10-3 to TRBJ2-3, with 11 bases aligning to TRBD2. V lost 4 bases, J lost 2 bases, and 5 bases stayed unmatched. In germline, CDR1 is ENHRY, CDR2 SYGVKD. The length of the CDR3 is 16 residues. CDR3 protein: CAISGETSGNTDTQYF. Written as DNA, the CDR3 is TGTGCCATCAGTGGGGAGACTAGCGGGAACACAGATACGCAGTATTTT.

The chain is built from TRBV18 and TRBJ2-1; 8 bases are shared with TRBD1. Germline lookup yields CDR1 KGHSH and CDR2 LQKENI. The CDR3 length is 15 residues. J was trimmed by 7 bases and V by 1 base; bases with no gene match: 6. CDR3 bases: TGTGCCAGCTCACCACTACAGGGGGTAGGAAATGAGCAGTTCTTC. Translation: CASSPLQGVGNEQFF.

V usage is TRBV6-1 and J usage is TRBJ2-7; tentative D call: TRBD2 (6 bases). V gave up 5 bases and J gave up 0 bases, with 11 bases separating them. Germline values: CDR1 MNHNS, CDR2 SASEGT. This CDR3 region has 14 residues. This CDR3 reads CASSPYGGSYEQYF. CDR3 DNA sequence: TGTGCCAGCAGTCCGTACGGGGGCTCCTACGAGCAGTACTTC.

The chain recombines TRBV5-6 with TRBJ2-1, with D unresolved. V was pared by 0 bases and J by 7 bases, with 5 bases between. This CDR3 is built from 12 residues. CDR1 and CDR2 from the germline V gene are SGHDT and YYEEEE. The CDR3 loop is CASSLVQNEQFF. CDR3 sequence (DNA): TGTGCCAGCAGCTTGGTCCAGAATGAGCAGTTCTTC.

The V call is TRBV20-1, the J call TRBJ2-4; TRBD2 matches 15 bases. There are 15 residues in the CDR3. The V gene end was trimmed by 6 bases and the J gene end by 3 bases; junction bases not matched to a gene: 3. Germline lookup yields CDR1 DFQATT and CDR2 SNEGSKA (reference sequence). CDR3 nucleotides: TGCAGTGCGCGGACTAGCGGGAGGGTCAAAAACATTCAGTACTTC. This gives the protein CSARTSGRVKNIQYF.

J is TRBJ2-7 and V is TRBV9; 9 bases fit TRBD2. Per germline, CDR1 SGDLS and CDR2 YYNGEE. Trimming at V came to 0 bases and at J to 4 bases, leaving 5 bases not matched to a gene. The CDR3 is 15 residues long. The DNA of the CDR3 is TGTGCCAGCAGCGTAGGGGGCGGGAGGGCGTACGAGCAGTACTTC. The encoded protein is CASSVGGGRAYEQYF.

The chain carries TRBV28 and TRBJ2-7; 9 positions match TRBD1. This CDR3 is 17 amino acids long. Trimming at V came to 4 bases and at J to 1 base, leaving 11 bases not matched to a gene. CDR1 and CDR2 (germline): MDHEN, SYDVKM. The CDR3 coding sequence is TGTGCCAGCAGTTCGCTCAACAGGGGGCGCGTTTCCTACGAGCAGTACTTC. It is translated as CASSSLNRGRVSYEQYF.

This clonotype has more than one count but fewer than ten. This chain uses TRBV20-1 with TRBJ2-1; TRBD2 aligns across 14 bases. Germline CDR1 and CDR2: DFQATT and SNEGSKA (reference sequence). This CDR3 has 15 residues. V trimming: 5 bases; J trimming: 4 bases; junction bases outside the gene matches: 4. Here the CDR3 reads CSAAGLAGAYNEQFF. CDR3 DNA: TGCAGTGCTGCGGGACTAGCGGGAGCTTACAATGAGCAGTTCTTC.

The J gene is TRBJ1-1, the V gene TRBV7-8; D unresolved. The CDR3 has 15 amino acids. Germline loops: CDR1 SGHVS, CDR2 FQNEAQ. V dropped 1 base and J dropped 0 bases, with 9 bases sitting between them. The CDR3 DNA sequence: TGTGCCAGCAGCTTAGGAAGGACCGTGAACACTGAAGCTTTCTTT. It yields the protein CASSLGRTVNTEAFF.

The chain links TRBV28 to TRBJ2-7; TRBD1 might be the D (5 bases). The germline CDR1 and CDR2 sequences are MDHEN and SYDVKM. The CDR3 has 14 amino acids. V lost 5 bases to trimming and J lost 3 bases, with 14 bases between them. The CDR3 coding sequence is TGTGCCAGCAGTGTGACCGTTCAGGGCTACGAGCAGTACTTC. Translated, it gives CASSVTVQGYEQYF.

This clonotype has a handful of counts. This chain connects TRBV4-2 to TRBJ1-1, with D hard to call. Germline V gene lookup returns CDR1 LGHNA and CDR2 YNFKEQ. Trimming stripped 4 bases from V and 1 base from J, with 16 bases between. CDR3 size: 16 residues. CDR3 sequence reads: CASSRGDGGKNTEAFF. The CDR3 region has the DNA TGTGCCAGCAGCCGAGGTGACGGCGGGAAGAACACTGAAGCTTTCTTT.

This clonotype was seen more than once but under ten times. The chain combines TRBV7-9 with TRBJ2-1; D call uncertain. Trimming cost V 0 bases and J 7 bases, with 13 bases left between them. Looked up from germline, CDR1 is SEHNR and CDR2 is FQNEAQ (reference sequence). The CDR3 contains 15 residues. CDR3 nucleotide sequence: TGTGCCAGCAGCTTAGCTGCAGGCCCTGGGAATGAGCAGTTCTTC. The encoded protein is CASSLAAGPGNEQFF. The full variable domain, rest sourced from reference TRBV7-9 and TRBJ2-1, is DTGVSQNPRHKITKRGQNVTFRCDPISEHNRLYWYRQTLGQGPEFLTYFQNEAQLEKSRLLSDRFSAERPKGSFSTLEIQRTEQGDSAMYLCASSLAAGPGNEQFFGPGTRLTVL.

This chain connects TRBV5-6 to TRBJ1-2; the D gene is possibly TRBD1 (6 bases). V was cut by 5 bases and J by 7 bases, with 24 bases left in between. Germline CDR1 SGHDT, CDR2 YYEEEE. The CDR3 length is 16 residues. CDR3 residues: CASSFRDTDRRTGYTF. Here the CDR3 DNA reads TGTGCCAGCAGTTTCCGGGACACCGACAGGAGGACTGGCTACACCTTC.

This chain joins TRBV4-1 and TRBJ2-7, with 10 positions matching TRBD2. Germline CDR1 and CDR2: MGHRA and YSYEKL. The ends lost 0 bases at V and 7 bases at J; junction bases unmatched: 15. The length of the CDR3 is 18 residues. The CDR3 spells CASSQERSLLAGVSEQYF. The CDR3 DNA is TGCGCCAGCAGCCAAGAAAGGTCGCTTCTAGCGGGAGTCTCAGAGCAGTACTTC.

This clonotype was observed a few times. The chain uses TRBV14 and TRBJ1-2, with 7 bases aligning to TRBD1. The germline V gene has CDR1 SGHDN and CDR2 FVKESK. The CDR3 totals 13 residues. V lost 5 bases to trimming and J lost 5 bases; unmatched junction nucleotides: 5. The CDR3 protein is CASSTAGGYGYTF. CDR3 DNA sequence: TGTGCCAGCAGCACGGCAGGGGGGTATGGCTACACCTTC.

This clonotype was observed a handful of times. This chain uses TRBV12-3 or TRBV12-4 with TRBJ2-5; D may match TRBD1 or TRBD2 (5 bases each). The V end was cut by 3 bases, the J end by 5 bases, with 13 bases between. There are 14 residues in the CDR3. CDR3 sequence: CASSLVLWGETQYF. The DNA for the CDR3 is TGTGCCAGCAGTTTGGTTTTATGGGGGGAGACCCAGTACTTC.